This paragraph reports one T cell receptor beta chain. In the authors' workflow: Amplifying reference gene primers gave estimates of nucleated cell counts. Profiled with immunoSEQ multiplex PCR; TCRdb holds only in-frame clones, not every one. V and J calls and clone size are copied from that table; D and trimming were computed from the DNA. This table has fewer than 350,000 clones, roughly nine tenths appearing once. These data originate in a study of blood T cell repertoires in COVID-19. At the level of the study: The analysed material was cDNA or gDNA that came from T cells, B-cell-depleted T cells, or PBMCs.

In germline, CDR1 is SGHRS, CDR2 YFSETQ. Unmatched junction bases numbered 25, after V lost 2 bases and J lost 9 bases. This CDR3 spans 20 amino acids. Sequenced input: PBMCs or T cells enriched from blood (not recorded which). This receptor was obtained from a woman in her thirties or forties who had recovered from COVID-19. J is TRBJ2-1 and V is TRBV5-1; 8 bases align to TRBD2. As DNA, the CDR3 is TGCGCCAGCAGCTTTAGGGGGGCGGTAGCGGGATTCTCCCCACAAGTTGAGCAGTTCTTC. Translated, it gives CASSFRGAVAGFSPQVEQFF.